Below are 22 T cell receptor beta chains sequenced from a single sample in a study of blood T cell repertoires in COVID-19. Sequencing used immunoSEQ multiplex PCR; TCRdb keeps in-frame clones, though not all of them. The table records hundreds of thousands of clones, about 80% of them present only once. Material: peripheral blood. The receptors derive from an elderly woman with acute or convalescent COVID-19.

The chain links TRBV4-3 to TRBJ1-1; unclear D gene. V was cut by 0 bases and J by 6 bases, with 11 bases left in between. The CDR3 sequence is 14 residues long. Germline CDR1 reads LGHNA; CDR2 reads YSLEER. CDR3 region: CASSQDRGLPEAFF. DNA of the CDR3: TGCGCCAGCAGCCAAGATCGAGGGCTTCCTGAAGCTTTCTTT.

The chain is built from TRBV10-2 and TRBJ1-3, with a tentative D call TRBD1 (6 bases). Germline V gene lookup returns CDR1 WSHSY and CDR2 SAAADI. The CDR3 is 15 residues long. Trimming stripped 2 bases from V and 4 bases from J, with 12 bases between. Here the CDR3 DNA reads TGCGCCAGCAGTGAGCGGGGGGCGCAAGGAAACACCATATATTTT. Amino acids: CASSERGAQGNTIYF.

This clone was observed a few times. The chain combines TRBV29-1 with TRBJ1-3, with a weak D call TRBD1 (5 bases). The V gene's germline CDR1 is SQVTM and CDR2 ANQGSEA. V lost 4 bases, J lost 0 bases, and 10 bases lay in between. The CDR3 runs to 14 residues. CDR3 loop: CSVGLGGSGNTIYF. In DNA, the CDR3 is TGCAGCGTTGGTCTGGGGGGCTCTGGAAACACCATATATTTT.

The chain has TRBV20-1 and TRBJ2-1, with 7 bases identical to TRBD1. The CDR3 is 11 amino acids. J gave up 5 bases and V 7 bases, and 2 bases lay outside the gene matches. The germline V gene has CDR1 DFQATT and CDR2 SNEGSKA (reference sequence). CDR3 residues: CSGQGNNEQFF. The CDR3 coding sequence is TGCAGTGGACAGGGTAACAATGAGCAGTTCTTC.

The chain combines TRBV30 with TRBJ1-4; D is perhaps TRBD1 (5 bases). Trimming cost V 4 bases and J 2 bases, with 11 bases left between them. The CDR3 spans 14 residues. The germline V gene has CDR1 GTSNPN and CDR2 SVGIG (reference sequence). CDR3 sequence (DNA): TGTGCCTGGACTCAGGGTTCCACTAATGAAAAACTGTTTTTT. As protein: CAWTQGSTNEKLFF.

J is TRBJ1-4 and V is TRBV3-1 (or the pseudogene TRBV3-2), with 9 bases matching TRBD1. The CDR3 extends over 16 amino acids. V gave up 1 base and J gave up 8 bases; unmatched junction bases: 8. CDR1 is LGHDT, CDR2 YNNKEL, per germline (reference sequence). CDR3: CASSQAPTGGSEKLFF. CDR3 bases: TGTGCCAGCAGCCAAGCGCCTACAGGGGGCTCCGAAAAACTGTTTTTT.

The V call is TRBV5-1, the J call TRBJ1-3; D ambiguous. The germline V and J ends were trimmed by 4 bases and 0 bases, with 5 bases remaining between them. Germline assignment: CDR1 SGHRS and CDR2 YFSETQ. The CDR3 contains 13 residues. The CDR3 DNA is TGCGCCAGCAGCCCACTCTCTGGAAACACCATATATTTT. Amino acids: CASSPLSGNTIYF.

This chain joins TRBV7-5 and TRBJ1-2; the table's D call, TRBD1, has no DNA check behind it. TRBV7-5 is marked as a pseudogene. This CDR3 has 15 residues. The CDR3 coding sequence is TGTGTCAGAAGCCGGGGACAGTATATCCCCTATGGCTACACCTTC. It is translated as CVRSRGQYIPYGYTF.

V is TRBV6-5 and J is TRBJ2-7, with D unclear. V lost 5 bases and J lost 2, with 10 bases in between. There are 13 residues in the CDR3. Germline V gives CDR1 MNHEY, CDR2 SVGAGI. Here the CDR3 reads CASSPSLAYEQYF. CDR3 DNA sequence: TGTGCCAGCAGTCCCTCCCTTGCCTACGAGCAGTACTTC.

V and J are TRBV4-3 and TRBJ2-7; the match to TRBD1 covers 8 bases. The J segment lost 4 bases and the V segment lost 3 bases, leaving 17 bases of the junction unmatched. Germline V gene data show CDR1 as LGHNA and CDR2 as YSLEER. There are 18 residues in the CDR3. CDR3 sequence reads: CASSQERQGSPVFYEQYF. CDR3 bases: TGCGCCAGCAGCCAGGAGAGACAGGGGAGTCCCGTATTTTACGAGCAGTACTTC.

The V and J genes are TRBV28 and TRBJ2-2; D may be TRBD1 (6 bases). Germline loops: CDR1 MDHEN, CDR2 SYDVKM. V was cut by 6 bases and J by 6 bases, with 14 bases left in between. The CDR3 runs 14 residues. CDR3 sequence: CASRGALGAGELFF. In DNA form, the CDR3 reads TGTGCCAGCAGGGGGGCTTTGGGCGCCGGGGAGCTGTTTTTT.

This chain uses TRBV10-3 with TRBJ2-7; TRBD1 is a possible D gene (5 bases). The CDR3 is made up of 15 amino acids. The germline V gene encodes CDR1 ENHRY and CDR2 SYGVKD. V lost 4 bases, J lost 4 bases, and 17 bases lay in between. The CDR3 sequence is CAISGTHLGAYEQYF. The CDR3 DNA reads TGTGCCATCAGTGGGACACACCTAGGGGCTTACGAGCAGTACTTC.

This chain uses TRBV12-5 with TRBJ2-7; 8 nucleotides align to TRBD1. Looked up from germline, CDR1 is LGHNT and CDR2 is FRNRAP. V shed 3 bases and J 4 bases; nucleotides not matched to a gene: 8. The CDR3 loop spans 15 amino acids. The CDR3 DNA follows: TGTGCTAGTGGTTTTCTCTCGACAGGGGTTTACGAGCAGTACTTC. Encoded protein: CASGFLSTGVYEQYF.

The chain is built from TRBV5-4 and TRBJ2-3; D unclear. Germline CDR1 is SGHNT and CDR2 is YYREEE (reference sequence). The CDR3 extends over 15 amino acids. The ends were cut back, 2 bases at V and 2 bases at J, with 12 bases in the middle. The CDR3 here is CASSFPPSHTDTQYF. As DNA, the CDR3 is TGTGCCAGCAGCTTTCCTCCAAGCCACACAGATACGCAGTATTTT.

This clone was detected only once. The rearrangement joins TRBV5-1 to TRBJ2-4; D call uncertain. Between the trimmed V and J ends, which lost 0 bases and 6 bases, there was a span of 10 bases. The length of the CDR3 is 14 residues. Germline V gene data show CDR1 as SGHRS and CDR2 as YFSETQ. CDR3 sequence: CASSLDGPLNIQYF. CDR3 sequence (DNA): TGCGCCAGCAGCTTGGATGGCCCCCTAAACATTCAGTACTTC.

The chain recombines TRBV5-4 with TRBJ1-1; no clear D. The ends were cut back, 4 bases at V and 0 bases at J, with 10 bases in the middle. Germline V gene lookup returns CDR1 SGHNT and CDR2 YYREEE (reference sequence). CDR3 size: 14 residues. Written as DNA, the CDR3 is TGTGCCAGCAGCCTCAGCGCCATGAACACTGAAGCTTTCTTT. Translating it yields CASSLSAMNTEAFF.

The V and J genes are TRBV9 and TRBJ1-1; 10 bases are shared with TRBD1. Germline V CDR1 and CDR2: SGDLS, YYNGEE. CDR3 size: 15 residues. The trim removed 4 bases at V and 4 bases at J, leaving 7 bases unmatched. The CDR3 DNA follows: TGTGCCAGCAGCAGGACAGGGGGGTGGAGCACTGAAGCTTTCTTT. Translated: CASSRTGGWSTEAFF.

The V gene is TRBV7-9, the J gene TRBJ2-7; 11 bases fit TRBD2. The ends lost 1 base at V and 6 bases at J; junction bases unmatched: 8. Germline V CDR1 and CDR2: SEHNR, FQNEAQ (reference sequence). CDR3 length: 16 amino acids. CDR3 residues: CASSLGRLAGTGEQYF. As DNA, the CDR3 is TGTGCCAGCAGCTTAGGGCGACTAGCGGGAACGGGCGAGCAGTACTTC.

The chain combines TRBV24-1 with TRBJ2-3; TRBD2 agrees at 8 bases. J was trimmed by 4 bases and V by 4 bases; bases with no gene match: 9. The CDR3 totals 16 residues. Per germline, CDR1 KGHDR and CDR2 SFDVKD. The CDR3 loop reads CATSDPRAGVADTQYF. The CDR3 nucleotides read TGTGCCACCAGTGACCCGAGAGCGGGAGTTGCAGATACGCAGTATTTT.

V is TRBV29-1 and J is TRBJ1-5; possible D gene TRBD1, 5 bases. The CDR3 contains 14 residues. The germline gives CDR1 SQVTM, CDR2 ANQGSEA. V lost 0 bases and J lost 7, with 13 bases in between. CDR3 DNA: TGCAGCGTTGAAGATCCAGGGTCCGGGCAGCCCCAGCATTTT. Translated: CSVEDPGSGQPQHF.

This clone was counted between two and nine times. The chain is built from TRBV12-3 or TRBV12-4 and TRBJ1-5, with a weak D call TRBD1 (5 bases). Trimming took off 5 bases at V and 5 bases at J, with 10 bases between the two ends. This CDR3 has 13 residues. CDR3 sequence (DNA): TGTGCCAGCAGTCAGGGACTGCATCAGCCCCAGCATTTT. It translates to CASSQGLHQPQHF.

The CDR3 region has the DNA TGTGCCAGCAGTTATCGGCCGGGTACCTACGAGCAGTACTTC. It is translated as CASSYRPGTYEQYF. The chain links TRBV6-5 to TRBJ2-7, with no clear D. The CDR3 runs to 14 residues. Trimming shortened V by 3 bases and J by 2 bases, and 11 bases separated the two germline ends. In germline, CDR1 is MNHEY, CDR2 SVGAGI.